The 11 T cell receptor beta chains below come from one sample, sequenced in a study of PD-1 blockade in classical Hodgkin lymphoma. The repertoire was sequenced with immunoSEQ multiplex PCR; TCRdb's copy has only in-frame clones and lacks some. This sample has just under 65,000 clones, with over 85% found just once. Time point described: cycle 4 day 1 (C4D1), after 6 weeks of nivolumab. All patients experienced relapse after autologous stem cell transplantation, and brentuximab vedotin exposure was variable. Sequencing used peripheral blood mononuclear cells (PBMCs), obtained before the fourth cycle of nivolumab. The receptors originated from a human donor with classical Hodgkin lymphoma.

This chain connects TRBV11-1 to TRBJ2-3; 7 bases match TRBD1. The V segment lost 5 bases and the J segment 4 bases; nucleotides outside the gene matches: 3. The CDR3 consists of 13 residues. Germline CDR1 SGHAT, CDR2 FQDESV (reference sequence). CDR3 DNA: TGTGCCAGCAGCCTCGGACAGGCAGATACGCAGTATTTT. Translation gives CASSLGQADTQYF.

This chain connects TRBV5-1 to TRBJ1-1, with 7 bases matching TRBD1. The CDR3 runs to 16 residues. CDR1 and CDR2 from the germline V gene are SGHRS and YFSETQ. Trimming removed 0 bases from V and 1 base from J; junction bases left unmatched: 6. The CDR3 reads CASSLGSAGGNTEAFF. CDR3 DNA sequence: TGCGCCAGCAGCTTGGGGTCAGCAGGGGGGAACACTGAAGCTTTCTTT.

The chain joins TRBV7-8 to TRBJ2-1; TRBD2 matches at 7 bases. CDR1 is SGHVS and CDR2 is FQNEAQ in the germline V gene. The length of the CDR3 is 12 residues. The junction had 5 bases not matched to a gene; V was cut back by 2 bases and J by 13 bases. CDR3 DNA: TGTGCCAGCAGCTTATTCGGGAGGAGCCAGTTCTTC. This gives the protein CASSLFGRSQFF.

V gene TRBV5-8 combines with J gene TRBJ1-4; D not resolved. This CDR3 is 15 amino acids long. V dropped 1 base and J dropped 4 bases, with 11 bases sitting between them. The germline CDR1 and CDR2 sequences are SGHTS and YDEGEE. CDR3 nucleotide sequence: TGTGCCAGCAGCTTGCCCGGGAACAATAATGAAAAACTGTTTTTT. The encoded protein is CASSLPGNNNEKLFF.

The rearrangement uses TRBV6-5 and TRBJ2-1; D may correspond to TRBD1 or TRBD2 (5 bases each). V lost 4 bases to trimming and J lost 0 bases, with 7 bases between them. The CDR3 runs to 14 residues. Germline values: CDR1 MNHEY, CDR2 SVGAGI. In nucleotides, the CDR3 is TGTGCCAGCAGTTCTGGGGGCTCCTACAATGAGCAGTTCTTC. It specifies CASSSGGSYNEQFF.

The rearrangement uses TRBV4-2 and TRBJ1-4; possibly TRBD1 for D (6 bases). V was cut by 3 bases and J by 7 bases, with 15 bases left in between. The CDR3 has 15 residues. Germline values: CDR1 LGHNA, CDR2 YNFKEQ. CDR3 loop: CASSHDGTSPEKLFF. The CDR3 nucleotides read TGTGCCAGCAGCCATGATGGGACAAGTCCTGAAAAACTGTTTTTT.

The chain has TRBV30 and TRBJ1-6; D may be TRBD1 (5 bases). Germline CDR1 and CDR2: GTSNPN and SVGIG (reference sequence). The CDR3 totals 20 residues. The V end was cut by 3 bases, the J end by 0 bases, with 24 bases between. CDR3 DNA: TGTGCCTGGAGCCCGGCCCGACAGCTCCCCCCGAGCTCCTATAATTCACCCCTCCACTTT. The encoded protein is CAWSPARQLPPSSYNSPLHF. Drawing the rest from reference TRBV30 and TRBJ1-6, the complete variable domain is SQTIHQWPATLVQPVGSPLSLECTVEGTSNPNLYWYRQAAGRGLQLLFYSVGIGQISSEVPQNLSASRPQDRQFILSSKKLLLSDSGFYLCAWSPARQLPPSSYNSPLHFGNGTRLTVT.

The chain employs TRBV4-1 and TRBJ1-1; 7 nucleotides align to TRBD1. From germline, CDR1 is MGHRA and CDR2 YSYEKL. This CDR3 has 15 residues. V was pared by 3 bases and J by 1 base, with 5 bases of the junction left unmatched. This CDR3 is CASSHRQGGNTEAFF. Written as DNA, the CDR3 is TGCGCCAGCAGCCACCGACAGGGCGGGAACACTGAAGCTTTCTTT.

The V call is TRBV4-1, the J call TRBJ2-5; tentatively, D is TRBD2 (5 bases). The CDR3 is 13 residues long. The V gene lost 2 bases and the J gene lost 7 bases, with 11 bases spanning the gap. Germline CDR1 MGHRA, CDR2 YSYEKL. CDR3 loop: CASSQTPGRTQYF. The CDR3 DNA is TGCGCCAGCAGCCAAACCCCGGGAAGGACCCAGTACTTC.

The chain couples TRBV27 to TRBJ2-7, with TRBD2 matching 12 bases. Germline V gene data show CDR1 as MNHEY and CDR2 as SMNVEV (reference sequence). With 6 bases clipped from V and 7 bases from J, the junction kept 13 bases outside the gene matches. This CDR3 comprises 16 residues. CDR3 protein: CASRELAGGIMGEQYF. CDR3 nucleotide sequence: TGTGCCAGCAGAGAACTAGCGGGAGGAATCATGGGGGAGCAGTACTTC.

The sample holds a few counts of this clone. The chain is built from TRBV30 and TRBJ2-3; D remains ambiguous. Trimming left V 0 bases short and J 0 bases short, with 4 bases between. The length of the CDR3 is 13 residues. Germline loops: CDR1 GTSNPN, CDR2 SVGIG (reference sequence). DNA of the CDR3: TGTGCCTGGAGTGTTGCTAGCACAGATACGCAGTATTTT. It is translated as CAWSVASTDTQYF.